The clone carrying this T cell receptor (beta chain) appeared once. This entry belongs to a study of read filtering for tumor transcriptome and immune sequencing. Molecular barcoded adaptors covering alpha/delta and beta/gamma chains were used on about 390 ng RNA. TCRdb re-called the reads with MiXCR, one entry per CDR3 protein. The sample yields approximately 90,000 distinct CDR3 sequences, about a fifth seen once. The specimen was a population of CD138-negative cells sorted from bone marrow. The clonotype originates from a donor aged 40 or older with multiple myeloma.

CDR3 DNA: TGTGCCAGCAGCCAAGAGAGGCAGGGTTATAATTCACCCCTCCACTTT. Protein sequence: CASSQERQGYNSPLHF. The V call is TRBV4-2, the J call TRBJ1-6, with D perhaps matching TRBD1 (5 bases). V gave up 0 bases and J gave up 4 bases, with 10 bases separating them. The CDR3 covers 16 residues. CDR1 LGHNA and CDR2 YNFKEQ come from the germline V gene.